This TCR beta chain comes out of a study of T cell repertoires in cytomegalovirus infection (dated by TCRdb to between 2019 and 2020). In the study overall: Because public TCR beta signatures pointed to carriage of CMV infection together with the matching HLA type, the HLA type of each donor mattered for the analysis.

Sequencing used an Illumina HiSeq 1500. The raw public data were reprocessed by TCRdb itself: fastp quality trimming at Q25, MiXCR clonotype calling, in-frame beta chains only. Each record represents a unique CDR3 protein, reported with the most common genes and DNA among its rows. The table for this sample lists approximately 500,000 distinct CDR3 sequences; approximately 17% of them were counted only once. Roughly a quarter of the sample lies in the top ten. Study-wide findings and limitations: The ex vivo response was dominated by HLA-C-restricted CMV-specific TCR beta clonotypes, which also provided the single most frequent clonotype in two of eight donors. Carriers of CMV infection plus the relevant HLA type were discriminated by the cumulative frequency of public TCR beta family members in the study cohort and in an independent approximately 400-donor cohort.

This clonotype was seen many times. The clone's antigen remains unknown. Base qualities are not at hand, and no much larger clone is one base apart. Input material: CD8+ T cells from PBMCs. The sequence derives from a human donor in good health (CMV status not recorded). Some clones in this sample may be carry-over from other donors' samples.

The CDR3 region reads CASSLDPGVIYNEQFF. The bases read TGTGCCAGCAGCTTAGATCCGGGAGTTATTTACAATGAGCAGTTCTTC. The sequence is built from TRBV7-2 and TRBJ2-1; the D region possibly corresponds to TRBD2 (6 bases align). V gives up 1 base and J gives up 4 bases, and the segment between their germline ends measures 14 bases. CDR1 and CDR2 are drawn from the germline V gene: SGHTA, FQGNSA. The CDR3 holds 16 amino acids from the cysteine to the phenylalanine. Here the CDR3 DNA is all that survives: 48 bases in frame from base 1. Outside the CDR3, residues come from the reference TRBV7-2 and TRBJ2-1 proteins, so the full variable domain is: GAGVSQSPSNKVTEKGKDVELRCDPISGHTALYWYRQSLGQGLEFLIYFQGNSAPDKSGLPSDRFSAERTGGSVSTLTIQRTQQEDSAVYLCASSLDPGVIYNEQFFGPGTRLTVL.